The TCR beta chain described here comes from a study of CDR3 diversity in severe acne (dated by TCRdb to between 2018 and 2021). Library preparation employed PCR. TCRdb names Illumina HiSeq 2000 as the instrument used. The public reads were reprocessed in TCRdb via fastp at Q25 and MiXCR, keeping in-frame beta chains. Identical CDR3 protein sequences are pooled into one entry, listed with their most common genes and DNA. The sample table holds some 84,000 distinct CDR3 sequences, of which roughly 51% were seen once. Clones ranked in the top ten supply 13% to 15% of the sample. This clonotype was seen repeatedly, ten times or more. Its antigen is still unknown. Base qualities are not provided; no much larger clone lies one nucleotide away. The CDR3 spans 15 residues, from the cysteine through the phenylalanine. The entry retains the CDR3 DNA only, 45 bases that are in frame from base 1. V lost 2 bases and J lost 7 bases; the stretch between them is 13 bases long. CDR1 and CDR2, looked up from the germline V gene, are SGDLS and YYNGEE.

The chain uses TRBV9 and TRBJ1-6; TRBD1 is possibly the D segment (5 matching bases). The sample taken for sequencing was blood. This TCR was sampled from a male donor in good health, without acne. The nucleotide sequence is TGTGCCAGCAGCGTGGGACCCCTCCCGAATTCACCCCTCCACTTT. This gives the protein CASSVGPLPNSPLHF.